The present T cell receptor (beta chain) was sequenced within a study of cytomegalovirus exposure and HLA in healthy donors. Study findings and constraints: Using a false discovery rate of 0.05, a later analysis showed that 15,000 to 20,000 TCR beta sequences were associated with HLA alleles.

Between the trimmed V and J ends, which lost 5 bases and 2 bases, there was a span of 22 bases. Germline CDR1 MNHEY, CDR2 SMNVEV (reference sequence). The CDR3 covers 18 residues. The PCR contained 60 Vbeta and 13 Jbeta primers. Sequenced by immunoSEQ multiplex PCR; TCRdb stores in-frame clones only, minus some. This sample's clone table lists 120,000 to 150,000 clones. Of note for this clone: Antigen unknown.

The chain recombines TRBV27 with TRBJ1-5; no clear D. The specimen was PBMCs. This receptor was identified in a woman aged 45 to 65 in good health and CMV-seronegative. CDR3 region: CASSRDSNRGFGNQPQHF. CDR3 coding DNA: TGTGCCAGCAGTAGGGATAGTAACAGAGGGTTCGGCAATCAGCCCCAGCATTTT.